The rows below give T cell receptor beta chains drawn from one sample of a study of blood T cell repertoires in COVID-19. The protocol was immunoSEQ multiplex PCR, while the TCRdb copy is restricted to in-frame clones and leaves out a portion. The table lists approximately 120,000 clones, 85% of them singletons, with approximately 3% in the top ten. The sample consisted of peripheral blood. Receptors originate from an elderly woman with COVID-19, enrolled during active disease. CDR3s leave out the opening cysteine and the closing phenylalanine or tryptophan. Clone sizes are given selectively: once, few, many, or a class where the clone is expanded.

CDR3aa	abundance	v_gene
ASSQGQGAKGGTQY	NA	TRBV3-1/TRBV3-2
ASGRRENTEAF	NA	TRBV7-8
ASSWTSGYEQY	NA	TRBV19
ASSLALGNRAGNTIY	NA	TRBV5-1
ASREQGFGGANVLT	NA	TRBV28
ASSLGGQGGRAF	few	TRBV5-8
ASSLYSTGPGNTIY	NA	TRBV7-2
ASSVTPTSSYGYT	NA	TRBV4-3
AISESVGVETQY	NA	TRBV10-3
ASSPGSKLF	NA	TRBV11-2
ASSFSSGRGTGELF	NA	TRBV11-3
ASVQGFEAF	NA	TRBV12-5
ASSSYRDSSGNTIY	few	TRBV7-6
ASGGNNQPQH	NA	TRBV28
ASSKMLSSGDQETQY	NA	TRBV5-4
ASSGLQEAF	NA	TRBV6-5
ASSELAGVTGELF	NA	TRBV6-1
ASSPSGAGIGGEQF	NA	TRBV7-7
ASSYVAGADNEQF	NA	TRBV6-6
ASSQGHLYEQY	NA	TRBV3-1/TRBV3-2
ASSRERQTEAF	NA	TRBV5-1
ASSIRTGENYEQY	NA	TRBV19
ASSLAGTFTYEQY	NA	TRBV7-2
ASSRTNRDRGYT	NA	TRBV6-5
ASSVGQGFYEQY	few	TRBV9
ASSPGQGSRTQY	NA	TRBV6-5
ASSLAGGTDTQY	NA	TRBV28
ASSQDHRGSNYGYT	few	TRBV3-1/TRBV3-2
ASSSAAAADHGYT	few	TRBV7-2
ASSAQSGTMSTDTQY	NA	TRBV9